This record looks at one T cell receptor (beta chain) sequence and its context. Its antigen is undetermined. The sample originates from a study of blood T cells in healthy people across ages. General observations from the study: Older age went with lower TCR beta diversity per million T cells, in a roughly linear way.

For the second PCR, which ran for roughly 6 to 11 cycles, a sample-barcoded 5' primer and a J-beta primer mix were used. TCRdb itself ran the 5' RACE reads through MiXCR, one entry per CDR3 protein. The sample contains hundreds of thousands of distinct CDR3 sequences, 58% of which appear only once. Germline V gene data show CDR1 as MNHEY and CDR2 as SMNVEV (reference sequence). The CDR3 has 15 residues. Trimming left V 4 bases short and J 7 bases short, with 14 bases between. This TCR came from a man younger than 40 in good health. This chain links TRBV27 with TRBJ1-6; D ambiguous. Sequencing was done on a sample of blood. The CDR3 is CASSWGRPLNSPLHF. CDR3 DNA sequence: TGTGCCAGCAGTTGGGGTCGGCCCCTCAATTCACCCCTCCACTTT.